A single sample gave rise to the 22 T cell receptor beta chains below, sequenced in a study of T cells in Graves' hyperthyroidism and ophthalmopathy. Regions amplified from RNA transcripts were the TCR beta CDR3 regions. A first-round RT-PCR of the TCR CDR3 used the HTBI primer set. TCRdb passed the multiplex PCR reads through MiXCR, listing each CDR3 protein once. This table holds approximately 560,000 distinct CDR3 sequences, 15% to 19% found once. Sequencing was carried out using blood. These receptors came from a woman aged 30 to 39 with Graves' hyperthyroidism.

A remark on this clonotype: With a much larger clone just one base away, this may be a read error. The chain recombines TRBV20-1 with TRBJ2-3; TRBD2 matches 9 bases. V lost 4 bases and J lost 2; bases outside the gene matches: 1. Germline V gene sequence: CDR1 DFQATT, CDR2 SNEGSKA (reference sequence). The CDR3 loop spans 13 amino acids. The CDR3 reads CSATSGNTDTQYF. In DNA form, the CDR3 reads TGCAGTGCTACTAGCGGGAACACAGATACGCAGTATTTT.

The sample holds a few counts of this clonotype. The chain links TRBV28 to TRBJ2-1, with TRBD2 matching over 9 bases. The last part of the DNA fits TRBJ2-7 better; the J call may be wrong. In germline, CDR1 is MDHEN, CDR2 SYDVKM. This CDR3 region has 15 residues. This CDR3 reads CASSFPAGGRPEQYF. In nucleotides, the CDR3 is TGTGCCAGCAGTTTTCCTGCGGGAGGGCGCCCTGAGCAGTACTTC.

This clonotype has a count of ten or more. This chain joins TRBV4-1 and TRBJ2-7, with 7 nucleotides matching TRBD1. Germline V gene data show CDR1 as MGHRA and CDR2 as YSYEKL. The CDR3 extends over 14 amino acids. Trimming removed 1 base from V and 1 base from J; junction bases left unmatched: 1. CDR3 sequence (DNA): TGCGCCAGCAGCCAAGGGGACAGTTCCTACGAGCAGTACTTC. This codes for CASSQGDSSYEQYF.

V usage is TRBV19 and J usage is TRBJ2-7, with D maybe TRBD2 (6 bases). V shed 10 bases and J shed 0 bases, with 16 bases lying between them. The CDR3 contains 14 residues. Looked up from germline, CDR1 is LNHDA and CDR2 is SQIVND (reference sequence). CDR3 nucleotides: TGTGCCAATAGCAACTACGGGAGCTCCTACGAGCAGTACTTC. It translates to CANSNYGSSYEQYF.

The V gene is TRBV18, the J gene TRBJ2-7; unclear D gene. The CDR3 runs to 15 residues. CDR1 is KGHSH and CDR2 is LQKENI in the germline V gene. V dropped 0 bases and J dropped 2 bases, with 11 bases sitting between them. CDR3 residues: CASSPPEKWPYEQYF. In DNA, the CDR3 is TGTGCCAGCTCACCACCGGAGAAGTGGCCCTACGAGCAGTACTTC. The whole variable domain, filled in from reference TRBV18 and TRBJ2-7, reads NAGVMQNPRHLVRRRGQEARLRCSPMKGHSHVYWYRQLPEEGLKFMVYLQKENIIDESGMPKERFSAEFPKEGPSILRIQQVVRGDSAAYFCASSPPEKWPYEQYFGPGTRLTVT.

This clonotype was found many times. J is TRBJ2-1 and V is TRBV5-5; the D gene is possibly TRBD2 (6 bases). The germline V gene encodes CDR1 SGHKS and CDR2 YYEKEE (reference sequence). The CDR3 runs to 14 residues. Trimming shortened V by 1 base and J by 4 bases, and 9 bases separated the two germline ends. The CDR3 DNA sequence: TGTGCCAGCAGCTTGATAGCGGAGTACAATGAGCAGTTCTTC. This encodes CASSLIAEYNEQFF.

The CDR3 sequence: CASVGLAGVSDTQYF. The CDR3 DNA reads as TGTGCCAGCGTGGGACTAGCGGGAGTTTCAGATACGCAGTATTTT. The chain links TRBV25-1 to TRBJ2-3; TRBD2 matches 14 bases. This CDR3 has 15 residues. V lost 8 bases and J lost 4; bases outside the gene matches: 5. The V gene's germline CDR1 is MGHDK and CDR2 SYGVNS. Variable domain in full (rest from reference TRBV25-1 and TRBJ2-3): EADIYQTPRYLVIGTGKKITLECSQTMGHDKMYWYQQDPGMELHLIHYSYGVNSTEKGDLSSESTVSRIRTEHFPLTLESARPSHTSQYLCASVGLAGVSDTQYFGPGTRLTVL.

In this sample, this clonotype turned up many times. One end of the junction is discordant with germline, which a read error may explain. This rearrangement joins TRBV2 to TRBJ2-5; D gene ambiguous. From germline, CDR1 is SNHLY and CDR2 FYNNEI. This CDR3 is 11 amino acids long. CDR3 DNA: TGTGCCAGCAGTCCAAAAGATACCCAGTACTTC. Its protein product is CASSPKDTQYF. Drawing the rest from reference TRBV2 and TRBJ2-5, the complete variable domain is EPEVTQTPSHQVTQMGQEVILRCVPISNHLYFYWYRQILGQKVEFLVSFYNNEISEKSEIFDDQFSVERPDGSNFTLKIRSTKLEDSAMYFCASSPKDTQYFGPGTRLLVL.

CDR3 region: CSATGTSGNNEQFF. Written as DNA, the CDR3 is TGCAGTGCAACCGGGACTAGCGGGAACAATGAGCAGTTCTTC. The chain has TRBV20-1 and TRBJ2-1, with TRBD2 matching 13 bases. Germline V gene lookup returns CDR1 DFQATT and CDR2 SNEGSKA (reference sequence). The CDR3 spans 14 residues. Trimming removed 6 bases from V and 5 bases from J; junction bases left unmatched: 4.

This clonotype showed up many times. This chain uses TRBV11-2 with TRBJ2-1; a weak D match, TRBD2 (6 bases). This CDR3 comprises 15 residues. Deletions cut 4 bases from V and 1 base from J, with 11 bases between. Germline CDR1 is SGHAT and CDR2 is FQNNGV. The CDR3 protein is CASSYMEGSYNEQFF. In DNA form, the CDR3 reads TGTGCCAGCAGCTACATGGAGGGATCCTACAATGAGCAGTTCTTC. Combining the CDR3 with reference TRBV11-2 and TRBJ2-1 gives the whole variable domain EAGVAQSPRYKIIEKRQSVAFWCNPISGHATLYWYQQILGQGPKLLIQFQNNGVVDDSQLPKDRFSAERLKGVDSTLKIQPAKLEDSAVYLCASSYMEGSYNEQFFGPGTRLTVL.

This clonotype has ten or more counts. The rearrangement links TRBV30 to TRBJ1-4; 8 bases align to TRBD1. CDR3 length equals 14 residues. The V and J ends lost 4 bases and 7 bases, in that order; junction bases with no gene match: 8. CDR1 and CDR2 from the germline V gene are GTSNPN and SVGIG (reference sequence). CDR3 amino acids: CAWKSGTGSEKLFF. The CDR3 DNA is TGTGCCTGGAAATCCGGGACAGGTAGTGAAAAACTGTTTTTT.

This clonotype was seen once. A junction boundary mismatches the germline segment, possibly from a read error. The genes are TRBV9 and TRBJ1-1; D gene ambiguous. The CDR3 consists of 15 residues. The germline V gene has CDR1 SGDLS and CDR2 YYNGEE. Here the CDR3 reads CAGSVLPALNTEAFF. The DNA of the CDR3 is TGTGCCGGCAGCGTCCTGCCGGCCTTGAACACTGAAGCTTTCTTT.

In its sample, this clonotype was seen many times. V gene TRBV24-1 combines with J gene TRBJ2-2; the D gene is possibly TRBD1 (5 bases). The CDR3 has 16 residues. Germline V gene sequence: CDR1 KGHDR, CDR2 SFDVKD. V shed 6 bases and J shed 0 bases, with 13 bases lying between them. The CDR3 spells CATSRGHPANTGELFF. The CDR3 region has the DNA TGTGCCACCAGTAGAGGACACCCAGCGAACACCGGGGAGCTGTTTTTT.

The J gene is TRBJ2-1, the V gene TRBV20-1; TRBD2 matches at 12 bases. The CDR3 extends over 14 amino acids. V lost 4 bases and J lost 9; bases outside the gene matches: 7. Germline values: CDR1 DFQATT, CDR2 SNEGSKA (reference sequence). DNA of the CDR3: TGCAGTGCTAAGAGACTAGCGGGAGTTTTTGAGCAGTTCTTC. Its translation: CSAKRLAGVFEQFF.

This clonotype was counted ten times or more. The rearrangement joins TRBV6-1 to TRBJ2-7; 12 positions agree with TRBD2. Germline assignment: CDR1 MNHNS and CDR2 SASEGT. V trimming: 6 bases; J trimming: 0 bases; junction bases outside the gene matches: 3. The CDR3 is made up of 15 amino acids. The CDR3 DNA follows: TGTGCCAGCAGGACTAGCGGGAGAGGCTCCTACGAGCAGTACTTC. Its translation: CASRTSGRGSYEQYF.

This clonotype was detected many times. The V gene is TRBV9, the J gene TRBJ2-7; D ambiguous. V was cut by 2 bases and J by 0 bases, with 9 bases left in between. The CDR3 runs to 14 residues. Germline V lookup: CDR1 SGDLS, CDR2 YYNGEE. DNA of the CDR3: TGTGCCAGCAGCGTTGACTTGAACTCCTACGAGCAGTACTTC. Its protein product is CASSVDLNSYEQYF.

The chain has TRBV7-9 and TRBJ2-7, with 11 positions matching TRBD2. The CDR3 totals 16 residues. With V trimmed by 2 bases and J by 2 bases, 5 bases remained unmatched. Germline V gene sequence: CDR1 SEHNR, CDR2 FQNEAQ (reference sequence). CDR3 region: CASSLNLAGGAYEQYF. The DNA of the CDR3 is TGTGCCAGCAGCTTAAACCTAGCGGGAGGCGCCTACGAGCAGTACTTC.

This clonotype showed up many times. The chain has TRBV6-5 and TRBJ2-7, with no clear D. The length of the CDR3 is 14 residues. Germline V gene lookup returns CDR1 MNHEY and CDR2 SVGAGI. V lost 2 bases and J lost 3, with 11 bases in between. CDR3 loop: CASSYADGIYEQYF. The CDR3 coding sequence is TGTGCCAGCAGTTACGCGGACGGAATCTACGAGCAGTACTTC.

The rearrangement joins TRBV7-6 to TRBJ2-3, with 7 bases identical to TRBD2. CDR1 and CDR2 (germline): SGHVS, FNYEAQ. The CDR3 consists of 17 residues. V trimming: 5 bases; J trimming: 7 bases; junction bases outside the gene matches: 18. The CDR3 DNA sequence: TGTGCCAGCAGCGGACTATCTAGCGGCCGACCCTTCCATACGCAGTATTTT. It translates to CASSGLSSGRPFHTQYF. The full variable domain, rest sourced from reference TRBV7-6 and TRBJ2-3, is GAGVSQSPRYKVTKRGQDVALRCDPISGHVSLYWYRQALGQGPEFLTYFNYEAQQDKSGLPNDRFSAERPEGSISTLTIQRTEQRDSAMYRCASSGLSSGRPFHTQYFGPGTRLTVL.

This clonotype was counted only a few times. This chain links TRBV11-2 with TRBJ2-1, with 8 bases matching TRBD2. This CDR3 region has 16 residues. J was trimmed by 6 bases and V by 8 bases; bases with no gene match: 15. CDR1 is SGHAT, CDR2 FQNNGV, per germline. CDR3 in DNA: TGTGCCAGCGGGTGGGACTGGGGGACTAGGGGCAATGAGCAGTTCTTC. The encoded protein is CASGWDWGTRGNEQFF.

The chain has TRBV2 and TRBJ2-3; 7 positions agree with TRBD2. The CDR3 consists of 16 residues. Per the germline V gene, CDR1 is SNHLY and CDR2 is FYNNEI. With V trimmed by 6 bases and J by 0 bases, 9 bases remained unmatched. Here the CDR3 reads CASSSGLVASTDTQYF. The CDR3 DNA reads TGTGCCAGCAGCTCAGGACTAGTGGCAAGCACAGATACGCAGTATTTT.

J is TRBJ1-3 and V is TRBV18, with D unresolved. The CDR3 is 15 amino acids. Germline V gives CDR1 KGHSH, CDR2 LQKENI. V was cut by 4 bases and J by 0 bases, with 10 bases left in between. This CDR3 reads CASSLEPSSGNTIYF. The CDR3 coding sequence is TGTGCCAGCTCACTGGAGCCTAGCTCTGGAAACACCATATATTTT.